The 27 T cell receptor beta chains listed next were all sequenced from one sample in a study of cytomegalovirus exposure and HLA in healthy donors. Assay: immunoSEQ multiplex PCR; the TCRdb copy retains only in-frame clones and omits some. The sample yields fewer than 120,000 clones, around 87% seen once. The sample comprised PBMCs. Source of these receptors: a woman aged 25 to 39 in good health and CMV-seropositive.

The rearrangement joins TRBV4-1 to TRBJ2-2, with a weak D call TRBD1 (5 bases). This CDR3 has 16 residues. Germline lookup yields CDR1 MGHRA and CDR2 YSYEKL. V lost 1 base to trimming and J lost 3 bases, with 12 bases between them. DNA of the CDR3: TGCGCCAGCAGCCAAGTCGGCAGGGTTGACACCGGGGAGCTGTTTTTT. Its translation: CASSQVGRVDTGELFF.

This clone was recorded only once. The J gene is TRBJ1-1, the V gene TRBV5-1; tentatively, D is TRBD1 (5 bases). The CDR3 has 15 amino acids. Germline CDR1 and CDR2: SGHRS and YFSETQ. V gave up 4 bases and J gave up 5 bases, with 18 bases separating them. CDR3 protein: CASSRTPQEGTEAFF. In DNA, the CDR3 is TGCGCCAGCAGCCGCACGCCACAGGAGGGGACTGAAGCTTTCTTT.

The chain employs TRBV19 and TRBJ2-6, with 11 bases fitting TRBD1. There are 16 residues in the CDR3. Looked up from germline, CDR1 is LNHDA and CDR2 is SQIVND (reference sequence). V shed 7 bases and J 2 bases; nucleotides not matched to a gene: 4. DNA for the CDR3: TGTGCCAGTAAAAAGGGACAGGGGGCTGGGGCCAACGTCCTGACTTTC. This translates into CASKKGQGAGANVLTF.

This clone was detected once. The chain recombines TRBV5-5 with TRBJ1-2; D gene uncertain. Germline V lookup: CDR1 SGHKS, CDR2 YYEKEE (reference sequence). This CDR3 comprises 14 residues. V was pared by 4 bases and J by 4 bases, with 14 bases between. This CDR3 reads CASSGGVSFYGYTF. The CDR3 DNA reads TGTGCCAGCAGCGGTGGAGTCAGCTTCTATGGCTACACCTTC.

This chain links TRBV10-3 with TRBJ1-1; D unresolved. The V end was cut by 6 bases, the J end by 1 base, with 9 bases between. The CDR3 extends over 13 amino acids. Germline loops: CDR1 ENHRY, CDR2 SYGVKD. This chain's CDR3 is CAIRERGNTEAFF. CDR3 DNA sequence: TGTGCCATCAGGGAGAGAGGGAACACTGAAGCTTTCTTT.

CDR3 nucleotides: TGTGCCAGCGGGGGACTAGTTCGCCCCTACGAGCAGTACTTC. Protein: CASGGLVRPYEQYF. The V and J genes are TRBV27 and TRBJ2-7, with 8 bases identical to TRBD2. Germline V gives CDR1 MNHEY, CDR2 SMNVEV (reference sequence). After removal of 8 bases from V and 2 bases from J, the junction contained 8 bases not matched to a gene. The CDR3 has 14 residues.

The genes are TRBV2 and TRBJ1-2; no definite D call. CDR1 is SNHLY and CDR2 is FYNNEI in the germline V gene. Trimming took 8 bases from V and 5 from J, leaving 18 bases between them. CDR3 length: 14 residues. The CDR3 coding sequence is TGTGCCAGCGGCAGAACCGCCGGGAATTATGGCTACACCTTC. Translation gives CASGRTAGNYGYTF.

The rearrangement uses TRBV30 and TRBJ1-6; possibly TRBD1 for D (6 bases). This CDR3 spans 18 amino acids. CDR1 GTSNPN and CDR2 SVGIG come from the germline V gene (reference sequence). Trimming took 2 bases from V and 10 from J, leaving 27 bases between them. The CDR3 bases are TGTGCCTGGAGTAATAAAAGACTACTCCGGACAGTGGGGTCACCCCTCCACTTT. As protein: CAWSNKRLLRTVGSPLHF.

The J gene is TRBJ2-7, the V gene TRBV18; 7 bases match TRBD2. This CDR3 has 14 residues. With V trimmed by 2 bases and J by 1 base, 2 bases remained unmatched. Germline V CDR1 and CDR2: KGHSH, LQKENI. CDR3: CASSPGTKSYEQYF. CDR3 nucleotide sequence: TGTGCCAGCTCACCAGGGACTAAGTCCTACGAGCAGTACTTC.

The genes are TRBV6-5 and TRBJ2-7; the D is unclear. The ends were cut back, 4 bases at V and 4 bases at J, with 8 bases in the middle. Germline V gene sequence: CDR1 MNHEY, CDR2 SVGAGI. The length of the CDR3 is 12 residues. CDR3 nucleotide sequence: TGTGCCAGCAGTTCCGACACATACGAGCAGTACTTC. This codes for CASSSDTYEQYF.

The CDR3 region is CASSRQGYGNTEAFF. CDR3 nucleotides: TGTGCCAGCAGCCGCCAGGGTTACGGGAACACTGAAGCTTTCTTT. This rearrangement joins TRBV7-9 to TRBJ1-1; possible D gene TRBD1, 5 bases. V was trimmed by 5 bases and J by 1 base, leaving 14 bases between them. Looked up from germline, CDR1 is SEHNR and CDR2 is FQNEAQ (reference sequence). CDR3 size: 15 residues.

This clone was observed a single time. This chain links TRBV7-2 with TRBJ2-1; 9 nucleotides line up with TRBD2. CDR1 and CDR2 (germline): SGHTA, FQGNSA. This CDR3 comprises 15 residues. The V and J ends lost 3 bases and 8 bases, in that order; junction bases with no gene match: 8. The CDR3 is CASSFTSGSGDEQFF. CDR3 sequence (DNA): TGTGCCAGCAGCTTTACTAGCGGGTCTGGGGATGAGCAGTTCTTC.

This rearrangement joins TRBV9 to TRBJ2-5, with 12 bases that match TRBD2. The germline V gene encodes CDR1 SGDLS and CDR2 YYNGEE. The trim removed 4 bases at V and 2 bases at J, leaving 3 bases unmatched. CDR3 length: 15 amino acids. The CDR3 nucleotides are TGTGCCAGCAGCCACCTAGCGGGGGGGCAAGAGACCCAGTACTTC. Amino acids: CASSHLAGGQETQYF.

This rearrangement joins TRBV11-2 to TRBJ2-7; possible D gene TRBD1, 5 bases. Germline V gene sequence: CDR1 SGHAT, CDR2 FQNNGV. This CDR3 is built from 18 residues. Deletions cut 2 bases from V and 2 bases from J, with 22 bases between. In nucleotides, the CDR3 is TGTGCCAGCAGCTTAACCCACCCATCGACAGATTATGCCTACGAGCAGTACTTC. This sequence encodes CASSLTHPSTDYAYEQYF.

CDR3 loop: CASSPGGGTDTQYF. The CDR3 DNA is TGTGCCAGCTCCCCGGGCGGGGGCACAGATACGCAGTATTTT. J is TRBJ2-3 and V is TRBV18; weak D call: TRBD2 (6 bases). Germline V lookup: CDR1 KGHSH, CDR2 LQKENI. The CDR3 contains 14 residues. V was pared by 6 bases and J by 1 base, with 11 bases between.

CDR3 coding DNA: TGCGCCAGCAGCCAAATCCAGGGATCCTACGAGCAGTACTTC. Its translation is CASSQIQGSYEQYF. V usage is TRBV4-3 and J usage is TRBJ2-7; TRBD1 is a possible D gene (5 bases). Germline assignment: CDR1 LGHNA and CDR2 YSLEER. The CDR3 has 14 amino acids. V was cut by 2 bases and J by 1 base, with 9 bases left in between.

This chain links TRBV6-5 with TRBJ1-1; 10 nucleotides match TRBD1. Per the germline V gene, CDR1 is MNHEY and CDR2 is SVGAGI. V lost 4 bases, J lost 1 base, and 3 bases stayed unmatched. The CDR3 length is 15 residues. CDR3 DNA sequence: TGTGCCAGCAGTTCCGGGACAGGGGAGAACACTGAAGCTTTCTTT. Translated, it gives CASSSGTGENTEAFF.

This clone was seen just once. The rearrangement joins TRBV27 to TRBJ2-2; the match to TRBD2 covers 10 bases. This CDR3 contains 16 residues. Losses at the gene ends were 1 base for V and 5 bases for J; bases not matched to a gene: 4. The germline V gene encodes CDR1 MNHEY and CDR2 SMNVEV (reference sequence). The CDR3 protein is CASSLYPSGSTGELFF. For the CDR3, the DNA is TGTGCCAGCAGTTTATACCCTAGCGGGAGTACCGGGGAGCTGTTTTTT.

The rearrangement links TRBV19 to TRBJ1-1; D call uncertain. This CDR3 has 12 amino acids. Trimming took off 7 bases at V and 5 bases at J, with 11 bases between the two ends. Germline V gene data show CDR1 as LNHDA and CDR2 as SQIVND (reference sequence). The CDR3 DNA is TGTGCCAGTAATCATATCGGGACTGAAGCTTTCTTT. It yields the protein CASNHIGTEAFF.

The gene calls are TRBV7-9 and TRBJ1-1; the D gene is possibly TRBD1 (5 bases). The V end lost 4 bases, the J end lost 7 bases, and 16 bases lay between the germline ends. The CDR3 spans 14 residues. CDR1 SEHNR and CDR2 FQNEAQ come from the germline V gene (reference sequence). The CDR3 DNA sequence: TGTGCCAGCAGCTCAAAAGGGGTTGAGTATGAAGCTTTCTTT. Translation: CASSSKGVEYEAFF.

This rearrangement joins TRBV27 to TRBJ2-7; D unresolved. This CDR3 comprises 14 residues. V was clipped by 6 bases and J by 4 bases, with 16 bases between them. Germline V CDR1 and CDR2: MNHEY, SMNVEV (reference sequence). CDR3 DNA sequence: TGTGCCAGCAGAGCTTTTGATCAGGCTTACGAGCAGTACTTC. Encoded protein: CASRAFDQAYEQYF.

The CDR3 loop is CASSTKAGEGTRAKNIQYF. In DNA form, the CDR3 reads TGTGCCAGCTCAACCAAAGCTGGAGAAGGGACTCGGGCCAAAAACATTCAGTACTTC. The chain links TRBV18 to TRBJ2-4, with D maybe TRBD2 (6 bases). The CDR3 runs to 19 residues. V lost 5 bases and J lost 1, with 24 bases in between. Germline CDR1 KGHSH, CDR2 LQKENI. The entire variable domain, with the rest obtained from reference TRBV18 and TRBJ2-4, is as follows: NAGVMQNPRHLVRRRGQEARLRCSPMKGHSHVYWYRQLPEEGLKFMVYLQKENIIDESGMPKERFSAEFPKEGPSILRIQQVVRGDSAAYFCASSTKAGEGTRAKNIQYFGAGTRLSVL.

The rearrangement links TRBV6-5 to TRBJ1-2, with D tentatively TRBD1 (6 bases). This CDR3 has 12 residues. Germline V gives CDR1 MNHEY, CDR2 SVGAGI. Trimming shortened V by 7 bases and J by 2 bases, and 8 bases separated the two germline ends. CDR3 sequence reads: CASMGQNYGYTF. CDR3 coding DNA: TGTGCCAGCATGGGACAAAACTATGGCTACACCTTC.

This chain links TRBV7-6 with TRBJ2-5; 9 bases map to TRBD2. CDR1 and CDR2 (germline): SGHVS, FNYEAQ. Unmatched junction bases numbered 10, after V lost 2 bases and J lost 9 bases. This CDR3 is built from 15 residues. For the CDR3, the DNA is TGTGCCAGCAGCTTACTAGCGGGACCCCAGGTAGCCCAGTACTTC. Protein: CASSLLAGPQVAQYF.

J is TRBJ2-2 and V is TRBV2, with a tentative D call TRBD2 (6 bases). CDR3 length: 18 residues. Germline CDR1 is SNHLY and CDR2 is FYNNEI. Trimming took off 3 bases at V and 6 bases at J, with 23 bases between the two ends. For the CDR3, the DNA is TGTGCCAGCAGTGAGGCCCGTAGGACCGGGAGAGGGGCCGGGGAGCTGTTTTTT. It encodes CASSEARRTGRGAGELFF.

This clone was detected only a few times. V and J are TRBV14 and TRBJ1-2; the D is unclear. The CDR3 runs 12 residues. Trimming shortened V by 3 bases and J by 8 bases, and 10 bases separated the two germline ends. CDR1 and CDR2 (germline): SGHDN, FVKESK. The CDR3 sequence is CASSHLRSGYTF. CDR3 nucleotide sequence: TGTGCCAGCAGCCACTTGCGAAGCGGCTACACCTTC.

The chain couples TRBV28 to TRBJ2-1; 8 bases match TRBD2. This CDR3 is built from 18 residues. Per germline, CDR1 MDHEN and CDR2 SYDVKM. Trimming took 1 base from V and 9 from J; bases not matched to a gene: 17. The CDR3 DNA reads TGTGCCAGCAGTTTATTAGGGAACCCACTAGCGGAAGGGGGTGAGCAGTTCTTC. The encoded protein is CASSLLGNPLAEGGEQFF.